The entry below describes one T cell receptor beta chain. Source study methods: Estimation of nucleated cell counts was performed using reference gene primer amplification. Clones were read by immunoSEQ multiplex PCR, and TCRdb kept only the in-frame ones, dropping some. The V and J calls and clone size are taken from that table; D and trimming were inferred from the DNA. The sample contains roughly 280,000 clones, around four fifths of which appear only once. This sample was taken from a study of blood T cell repertoires in COVID-19. Study overall: Whether acute or convalescent, the COVID-19 samples came from the United States, Italy and Spain. PBMCs, B-cell-depleted T cells, or T cells provided the cDNA or gDNA that made up the material.

V was cut by 0 bases and J by 2 bases, with 10 bases left in between. There are 15 residues in the CDR3. Germline V gives CDR1 SGDLS, CDR2 YYNGEE. The chain links TRBV9 to TRBJ2-3, with a possible D match to TRBD2 (6 bases). The sample consisted of peripheral blood. The clonotype originates from a man aged 55 to 70 who had recovered from COVID-19. The CDR3 protein is CASSVEGLPTDTQYF. For the CDR3, the DNA is TGTGCCAGCAGCGTAGAGGGACTCCCCACAGATACGCAGTATTTT.